This T cell receptor (beta chain) was identified during a study of regulatory T cells in long-lasting Graves disease. General study points: Favored usage of TRBV28, TRBJ1-2 and TRBJ2-5 was recorded in persistent disease.

V gave up 5 bases and J gave up 6 bases; unmatched junction bases: 9. The CDR3 totals 15 residues. The germline V gene encodes CDR1 SGHTA and CDR2 FQGTGA. Many counts were recorded for this clonotype. Its specificity is not known. The time point is: newly diagnosed GD, antithyroid drugs for less than 3 months. Preparation of the TCR library used RNA extracted from PBMCs. Around 9 milliliters of peripheral blood were drawn into EDTA tubes. Libraries of TCR beta came from iRepertoire HTBI primers plus Arm-PCR of CDR3 regions. TCRdb redid the calling of the multiplex PCR reads with MiXCR, one entry per CDR3 protein. This table has hundreds of thousands of distinct CDR3 sequences, roughly 14% appearing once. These data were also filed under a second study, of T cells in Graves' hyperthyroidism and ophthalmopathy. According to that study: Most thyroid-expanded clonotypes above 0.001 were also found in blood.

This receptor was obtained from a man aged 30-40 years with Graves disease. The chain employs TRBV7-3 and TRBJ2-1; TRBD2 aligns across 8 bases. The starting material was peripheral blood mononuclear cells (PBMCs), obtained at new diagnosis, from a patient treated with antithyroid drugs. In DNA form, the CDR3 reads TGTGCCAGCAGCACGAGCGGGAGCAACTCCAATGAGCAGTTCTTC. Residues: CASSTSGSNSNEQFF.